The 9 T cell receptor beta chains listed next were all sequenced from one sample in a study of ipilimumab plus nivolumab after autologous stem cell transplantation. The data were produced by immunoSEQ multiplex PCR, yet TCRdb's version contains in-frame clones alone and is incomplete. The sample records 15,000 or so clones, more than 65% being singletons. The specimen was PBMCs, collected in a trial of ipilimumab plus nivolumab as post-transplant consolidation. Receptor source: a male donor with diffuse large B-cell lymphoma.

This chain's CDR3 is CSGGARGYDTQYF. DNA for the CDR3: TGCAGCGGGGGGGCTCGGGGTTACGATACGCAGTATTTT. The V gene is TRBV29-1, the J gene TRBJ2-3; D may match TRBD1 or TRBD2 (6 bases each). Trimming cost V 7 bases and J 6 bases, with 17 bases left between them. The germline V gene has CDR1 SQVTM and CDR2 ANQGSEA. There are 13 residues in the CDR3.

By frequency in the sample, this clone is medium-sized. The chain combines TRBV5-6 with TRBJ2-7; D uncertain. V was pared by 6 bases and J by 5 bases, with 12 bases between. The CDR3 runs to 12 residues. Germline loops: CDR1 SGHDT, CDR2 YYEEEE. CDR3 DNA sequence: TGTGCCAGCAACCTGTTGGGTAACGAGCAGTACTTC. It translates to CASNLLGNEQYF.

The chain links TRBV2 to TRBJ2-2; D not certain. Germline CDR1 is SNHLY and CDR2 is FYNNEI. V was shortened by 5 bases and J by 5 bases, with 18 bases between the two germline ends. This CDR3 contains 16 residues. The CDR3 DNA reads as TGTGCCAGCAGTTCGCGAGTTCTCGTTCAAACCGGGGAGCTGTTTTTT. This sequence encodes CASSSRVLVQTGELFF.

This chain links TRBV29-1 with TRBJ1-2, with 8 positions matching TRBD1. CDR1 and CDR2 (germline): SQVTM, ANQGSEA. This CDR3 is built from 14 residues. The V segment lost 4 bases and the J segment 4 bases; nucleotides outside the gene matches: 8. The CDR3 region has the DNA TGCAGCGTTGTTGAGACAGGGGCCCTCTATGGCTACACCTTC. Its translation: CSVVETGALYGYTF.

V and J are TRBV6-1 and TRBJ2-2; TRBD1 might be the D (6 bases). The CDR3 spans 13 residues. The germline V and J ends were trimmed by 6 bases and 6 bases, with 11 bases remaining between them. Looked up from germline, CDR1 is MNHNS and CDR2 is SASEGT. The CDR3, as DNA: TGTGCCAGCAGGATAAGGGGGTCCGGGGAGCTGTTTTTT. It codes for CASRIRGSGELFF.

The rearrangement joins TRBV4-1 to TRBJ1-6; the D is unclear. With 1 base removed from V and 7 bases from J, the gap between germline ends came to 8 bases. Germline V gives CDR1 MGHRA, CDR2 YSYEKL. This CDR3 comprises 14 residues. The CDR3 DNA reads TGCGCCAGCAGCCAAGGTAACGGGAATTCACCCCTCCACTTT. It codes for CASSQGNGNSPLHF.

CDR3 nucleotides: TGTGCCAGCTCAAACGGACTCCAGGACAATGAGCAGTTCTTC. Protein product: CASSNGLQDNEQFF. The J gene is TRBJ2-1, the V gene TRBV19; possible D gene TRBD2, 5 bases. V lost 9 bases, J lost 5 bases, and 17 bases lay in between. The CDR3 runs 14 residues. Looked up from germline, CDR1 is LNHDA and CDR2 is SQIVND (reference sequence).

Comments on this clone: In the same sample, other DNA sequences code for this CDR3. The chain carries TRBV6-5 and TRBJ1-3; the D gene is possibly TRBD1 (5 bases). The CDR3 contains 13 residues. Germline V CDR1 and CDR2: MNHEY, SVGAGI. V gave up 8 bases and J gave up 2 bases, with 10 bases separating them. CDR3 DNA: TGTGCCAGCCGCCGAGGGGCTGGAAACACCATATATTTT. Encoded protein: CASRRGAGNTIYF.

The chain couples TRBV19 to TRBJ1-5, with D unresolved. Germline CDR1 LNHDA, CDR2 SQIVND (reference sequence). The ends were cut back, 4 bases at V and 4 bases at J, with 14 bases in the middle. The CDR3 length is 15 residues. The CDR3 sequence: CASSSGINFNQPQHF. CDR3 DNA: TGTGCCAGTAGTAGCGGGATTAACTTTAATCAGCCCCAGCATTTT.